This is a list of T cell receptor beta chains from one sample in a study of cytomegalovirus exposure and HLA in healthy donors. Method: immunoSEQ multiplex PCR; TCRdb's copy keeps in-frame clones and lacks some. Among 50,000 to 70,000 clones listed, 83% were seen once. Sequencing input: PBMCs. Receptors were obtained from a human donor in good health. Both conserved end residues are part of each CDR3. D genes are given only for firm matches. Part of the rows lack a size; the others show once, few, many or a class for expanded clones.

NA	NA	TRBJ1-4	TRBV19	TGTGCCAGTAGTTTCCGACAGGCCTTTAATGAAAAACTGTTTTTT	CASSFRQAFNEKLFF
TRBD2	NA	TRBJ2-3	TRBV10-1	TGCGCCAGCAGTGAGTCTCTGACTAGCGGGGGCCCGCAGTATTTT	CASSESLTSGGPQYF
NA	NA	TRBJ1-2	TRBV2	TGTGCCAGCAAACAACTCAGGCCCTCGGACTATGGCTACACCTTC	CASKQLRPSDYGYTF
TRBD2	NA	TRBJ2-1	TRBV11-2	TGTGCCAGCAGCTCGGTAGCGGGAGACAATGAGCAGTTCTTC	CASSSVAGDNEQFF
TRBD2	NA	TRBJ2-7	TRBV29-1	TGCAGCGTTGCTGGGGTTAGCGGGAGATTACCCTACGAGCAGTACTTC	CSVAGVSGRLPYEQYF
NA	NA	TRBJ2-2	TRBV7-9	TGTGCCAGCGGTACAGTGGATTCCGGGGAGCTGTTTTTT	CASGTVDSGELFF
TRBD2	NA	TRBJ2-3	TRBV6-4	TGTGCCAGCAGTGTCGCGGGGGGGGATACGCAGTATTTT	CASSVAGGDTQYF
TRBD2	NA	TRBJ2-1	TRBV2	TGTGCCAGCACTAGATCACTAGCGGGAATCGACAATGAGCAGTTCTTC	CASTRSLAGIDNEQFF
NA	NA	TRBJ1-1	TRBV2	TGTGCCAGCAGCCAGGGGTCCACTGAAGCTTTCTTT	CASSQGSTEAFF
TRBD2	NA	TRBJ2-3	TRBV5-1	TGCGCCAGCAGCTCATATAGCGGGAGGATGGTAGATACGCAGTATTTT	CASSSYSGRMVDTQYF
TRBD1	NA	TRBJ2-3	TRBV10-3	TGTGCCATCAGTGAGTCAAGGGGGCCCACAGATACGCAGTATTTT	CAISESRGPTDTQYF
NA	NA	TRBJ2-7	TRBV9	TGTGCCAGCAGCGTAGGCGCCACTAGGGCGGAACGAGCCTACGAGCAGTACTTC	CASSVGATRAERAYEQYF
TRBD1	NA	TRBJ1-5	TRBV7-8	TGTGCCAGCAGCTCCAGGACAGGGGGCTCTAATCAGCCCCAGCATTTT	CASSSRTGGSNQPQHF
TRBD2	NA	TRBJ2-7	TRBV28	TGTGCCAGCAGTGTTCCCAGCGGGAGCAATCAGTACGAGCAGTACTTC	CASSVPSGSNQYEQYF
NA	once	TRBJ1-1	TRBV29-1	TGCAGCGCCACGTTAGCCGTTGGCACTGAAGCTTTCTTT	CSATLAVGTEAFF
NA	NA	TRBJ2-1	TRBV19	TGTGCCAGTAGTTCAGGGCCAGTGTACAATGAGCAGTTCTTC	CASSSGPVYNEQFF
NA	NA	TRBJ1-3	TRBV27	TGTGCCAGCAGGGCAGGAAACACCATATATTTT	CASRAGNTIYF
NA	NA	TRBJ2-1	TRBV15	TGTGCCACCAGCGAAAATCCCGGGACCTACAATGAGCAGTTCTTC	CATSENPGTYNEQFF
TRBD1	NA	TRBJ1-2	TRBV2	TGTGCCAGCAGTCGAACCGGGACAGGGGATAACTATGGCTACACCTTC	CASSRTGTGDNYGYTF
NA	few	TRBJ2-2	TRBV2	TGTGCCAGCAGCACCTGGGGGGGGCCCACCGGGGAGCTGTTTTTT	CASSTWGGPTGELFF
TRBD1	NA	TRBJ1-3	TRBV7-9	TGTGCCAGCAGCTCCCCCTCGACAGGGGGCATCGGAAACACCATATATTTT	CASSSPSTGGIGNTIYF
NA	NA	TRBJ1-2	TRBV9	TGTGCCAGCAGCCCAGGGGACATCTATGGCTACACCTTC	CASSPGDIYGYTF
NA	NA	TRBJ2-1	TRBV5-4	TGTGCCAGCCGGTCCAGGGGTGGGGACAATGAGCAGTTCTTC	CASRSRGGDNEQFF
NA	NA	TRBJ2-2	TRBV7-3	TGTGCCAGCAGCTTATTAGCCACCGGGGAGCTGTTTTTT	CASSLLATGELFF
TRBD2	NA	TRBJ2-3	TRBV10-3	TGTGCCGGCGCGGGGGGCACAGATACGCAGTATTTT	CAGAGGTDTQYF
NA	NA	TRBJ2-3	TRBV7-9	TGTGCCAGCAGTCCCTCTCATCCGGTAGCGGAGTTCATAGATACGCAGTATTTT	CASSPSHPVAEFIDTQYF
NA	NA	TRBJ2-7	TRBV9	TGTGCCAGCAGCGTAGATTTATATGGCGGGAACGACGAGCAGTACTTC	CASSVDLYGGNDEQYF
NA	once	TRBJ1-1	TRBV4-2	TGTGCCAGCAGCCAAGGGTGGCAGGGAGGCACTGAAGCTTTCTTT	CASSQGWQGGTEAFF
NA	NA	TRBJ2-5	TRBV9	TGTGCCAGCAGCGTAGTTCCGGGGAGGGAGACCCAGTACTTC	CASSVVPGRETQYF
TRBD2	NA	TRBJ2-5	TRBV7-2	TGTGCCAGCAGTCATCATACGGGGGGTATGGAGACCCAGTACTTC	CASSHHTGGMETQYF